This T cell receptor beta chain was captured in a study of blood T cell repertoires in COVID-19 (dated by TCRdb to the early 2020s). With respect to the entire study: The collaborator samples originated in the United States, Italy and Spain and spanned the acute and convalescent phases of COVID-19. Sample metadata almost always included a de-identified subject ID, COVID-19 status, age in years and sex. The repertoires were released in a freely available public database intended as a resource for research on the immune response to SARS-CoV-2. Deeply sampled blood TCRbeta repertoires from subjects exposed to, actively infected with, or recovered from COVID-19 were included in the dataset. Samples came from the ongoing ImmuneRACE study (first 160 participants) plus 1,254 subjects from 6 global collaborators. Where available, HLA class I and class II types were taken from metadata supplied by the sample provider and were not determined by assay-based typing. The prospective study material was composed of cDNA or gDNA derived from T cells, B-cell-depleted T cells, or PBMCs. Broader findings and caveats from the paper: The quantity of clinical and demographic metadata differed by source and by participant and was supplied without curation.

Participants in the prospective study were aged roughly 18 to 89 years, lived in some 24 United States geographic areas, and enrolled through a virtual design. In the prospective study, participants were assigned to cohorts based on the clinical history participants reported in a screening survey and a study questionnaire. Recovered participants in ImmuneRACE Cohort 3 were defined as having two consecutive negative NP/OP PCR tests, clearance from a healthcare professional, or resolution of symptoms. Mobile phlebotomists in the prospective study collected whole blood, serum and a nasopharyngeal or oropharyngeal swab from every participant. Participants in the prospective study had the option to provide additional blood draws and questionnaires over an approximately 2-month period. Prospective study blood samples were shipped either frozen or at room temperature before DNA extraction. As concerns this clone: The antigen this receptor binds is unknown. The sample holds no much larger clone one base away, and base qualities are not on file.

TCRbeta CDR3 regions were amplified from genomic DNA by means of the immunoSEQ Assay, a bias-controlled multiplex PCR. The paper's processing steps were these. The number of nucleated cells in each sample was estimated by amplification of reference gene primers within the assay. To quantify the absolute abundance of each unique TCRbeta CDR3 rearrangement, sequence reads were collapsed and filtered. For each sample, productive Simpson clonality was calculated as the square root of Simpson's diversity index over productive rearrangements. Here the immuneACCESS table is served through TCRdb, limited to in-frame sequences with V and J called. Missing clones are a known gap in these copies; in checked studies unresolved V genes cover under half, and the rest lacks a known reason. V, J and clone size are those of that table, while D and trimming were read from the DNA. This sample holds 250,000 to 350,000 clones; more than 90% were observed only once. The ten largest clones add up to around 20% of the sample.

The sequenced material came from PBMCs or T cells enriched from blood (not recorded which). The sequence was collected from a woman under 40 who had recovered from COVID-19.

DNA sequence: TGTGCCAGCAGTCTACTAGCAGGGTACGAGCAGTACTTC. Translated, it reads CASSLLAGYEQYF. The chain is assembled from TRBV6-2 or TRBV6-3 and TRBJ2-7; the best D guess is TRBD2, with 6 bases matching. The CDR3 runs 13 amino acids, cysteine and phenylalanine included. Only the CDR3 DNA is retained, 39 bases long and in frame from the first base. Trimming costs V 5 bases and J 4 bases, and their ends lie 12 bases apart. CDR1 is given as MNHEY and CDR2 as SVGEGT, both from the germline V gene.